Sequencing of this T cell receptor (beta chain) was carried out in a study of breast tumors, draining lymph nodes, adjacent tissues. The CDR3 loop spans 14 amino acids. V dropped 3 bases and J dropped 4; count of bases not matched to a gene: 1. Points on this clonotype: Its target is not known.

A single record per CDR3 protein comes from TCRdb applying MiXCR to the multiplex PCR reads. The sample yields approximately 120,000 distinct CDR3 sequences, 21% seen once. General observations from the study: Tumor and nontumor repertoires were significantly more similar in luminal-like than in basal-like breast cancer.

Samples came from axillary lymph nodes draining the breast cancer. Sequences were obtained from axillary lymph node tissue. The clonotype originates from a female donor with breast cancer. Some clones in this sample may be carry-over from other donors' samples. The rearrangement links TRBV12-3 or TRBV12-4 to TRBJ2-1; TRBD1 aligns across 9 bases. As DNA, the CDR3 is TGTGCCAGCAGTTTGACAGGGGGTTACAATGAGCAGTTCTTC. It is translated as CASSLTGGYNEQFF.